The 16 T cell receptor beta chains in this list originate from one sample, sequenced in a study of blood T cell repertoires in COVID-19. The protocol was immunoSEQ multiplex PCR, while the TCRdb copy is restricted to in-frame clones and leaves out a portion. The sample includes about 140,000 clones, around three quarters of them seen just once. Sequencing input: peripheral blood. These receptors were obtained from a man aged 55 to 70 with acute or convalescent COVID-19.

V usage is TRBV5-1 and J usage is TRBJ2-6, with TRBD1 identical over 8 bases. V shed 2 bases and J 3 bases; nucleotides not matched to a gene: 13. This CDR3 has 19 residues. Germline-derived CDR1 and CDR2 are SGHRS and YFSETQ. CDR3 amino acids: CASSFPIGQGLGGANVLTF. CDR3 nucleotide sequence: TGCGCCAGCAGCTTCCCGATAGGACAGGGTTTAGGTGGGGCCAACGTCCTGACTTTC.

This clone was picked up one time. V gene TRBV28 combines with J gene TRBJ2-3, with D perhaps TRBD1 (6 bases). This CDR3 has 13 amino acids. Germline V gene sequence: CDR1 MDHEN, CDR2 SYDVKM. V lost 6 bases and J 6 bases, leaving 13 bases between the germline ends. The CDR3 coding sequence is TGTGCCAGCAGGTTACAGGGCCCCGATACGCAGTATTTT. Amino acids: CASRLQGPDTQYF.

V usage is TRBV30 and J usage is TRBJ2-5; tentatively, D is TRBD2 (7 bases). Per germline, CDR1 GTSNPN and CDR2 SVGIG (reference sequence). V lost 1 base to trimming and J lost 0 bases, with 12 bases between them. The CDR3 consists of 15 residues. The CDR3 DNA is TGTGCCTGGAGTGCCCGGGGGGCGTACCAAGAGACCCAGTACTTC. Amino acid sequence: CAWSARGAYQETQYF.

The chain joins TRBV28 to TRBJ2-7, with D possibly TRBD2 on 7 matching bases. Germline CDR1 MDHEN, CDR2 SYDVKM. The CDR3 is made up of 15 amino acids. Trimming left V 3 bases short and J 3 bases short, with 15 bases between. The CDR3 region has the DNA TGTGCCAGCAGTTTCGGGGGGCGATCGGTCTACGAGCAGTACTTC. Residues: CASSFGGRSVYEQYF.

The chain couples TRBV11-2 to TRBJ2-2, with D uncertain. The germline V gene has CDR1 SGHAT and CDR2 FQNNGV. V lost 0 bases and J 6 bases, leaving 14 bases between the germline ends. The CDR3 length is 16 residues. The CDR3 DNA reads TGTGCCAGCAGCTTAGATATGACAATCCCCGCCGGGGAGCTGTTTTTT. Its protein product is CASSLDMTIPAGELFF.

V is TRBV10-2 and J is TRBJ2-7, with D unclear. The CDR3 has 13 residues. The ends were cut back, 4 bases at V and 2 bases at J, with 9 bases in the middle. Germline CDR1 and CDR2: WSHSY and SAAADI. The CDR3 sequence is CASSVAETYEQYF. CDR3 nucleotides: TGCGCCAGCAGTGTAGCAGAGACCTACGAGCAGTACTTC.

DNA for the CDR3: TGTGCCAGCACCCCCGGGACAGGCTATAGGGAGACCCAGTACTTC. This codes for CASTPGTGYRETQYF. V usage is TRBV28 and J usage is TRBJ2-5; 8 bases are a match to TRBD1. J lost 5 bases, V lost 7 bases, and 12 bases had no gene match. The V gene's germline CDR1 is MDHEN and CDR2 SYDVKM. The CDR3 is 15 amino acids.

This chain uses TRBV15 with TRBJ1-3; a weak D match, TRBD1 (5 bases). Trimming took off 6 bases at V and 0 bases at J, with 12 bases between the two ends. The germline V gene has CDR1 LNHNV and CDR2 YYDKDF (reference sequence). The CDR3 is made up of 15 amino acids. The CDR3: CATSAGGTSGNTIYF. CDR3 bases: TGTGCCACCAGTGCTGGGGGGACCTCTGGAAACACCATATATTTT.

Only one count was recorded for this clone. The rearrangement links TRBV7-2 to TRBJ2-5; TRBD1 might be the D (5 bases). Between the trimmed V and J ends, which lost 1 base and 5 bases, there was a span of 14 bases. The CDR3 covers 15 residues. Germline lookup yields CDR1 SGHTA and CDR2 FQGNSA. CDR3 region: CASSLVSRARETQYF. In DNA form, the CDR3 reads TGTGCCAGCAGCTTAGTCTCCAGGGCCAGGGAGACCCAGTACTTC.

This clone turned up a few times. The CDR3 loop reads CAWSPGQAALNEQFF. The CDR3, as DNA: TGTGCCTGGAGTCCGGGACAGGCGGCCCTCAATGAGCAGTTCTTC. This chain joins TRBV30 and TRBJ2-1; 8 nucleotides match TRBD1. Germline lookup yields CDR1 GTSNPN and CDR2 SVGIG (reference sequence). Trimming removed 2 bases from V and 6 bases from J; junction bases left unmatched: 9. The CDR3 has 15 residues.

V gene TRBV5-1 combines with J gene TRBJ2-2, with 9 bases that match TRBD1. The CDR3 contains 15 residues. From germline, CDR1 is SGHRS and CDR2 YFSETQ. V trimming: 4 bases; J trimming: 5 bases; junction bases outside the gene matches: 6. CDR3 in DNA: TGCGCCAGCAGCCTGAGGACAGGGGAGACCGGGGAGCTGTTTTTT. Translating gives CASSLRTGETGELFF.

The V call is TRBV6-5, the J call TRBJ1-6; no clear D. The length of the CDR3 is 15 residues. V was cut by 7 bases and J by 5 bases, with 15 bases left in between. Germline CDR1 and CDR2: MNHEY and SVGAGI. The CDR3, as DNA: TGTGCCAGCACCTCCTCTAGCCCCCATAATTCACCCCTCCACTTT. It encodes CASTSSSPHNSPLHF.

V and J are TRBV6-5 and TRBJ1-5; D is possibly TRBD1 (6 bases). The CDR3 runs to 15 residues. The V end was cut by 5 bases, the J end by 0 bases, with 11 bases between. CDR1 and CDR2 from the germline V gene are MNHEY and SVGAGI. The chain's CDR3 is CASSRDTFSNQPQHF. The CDR3 nucleotides read TGTGCCAGCAGTCGGGACACATTTAGCAATCAGCCCCAGCATTTT.

This sequence joins TRBV6-2 or TRBV6-3 and TRBJ2-7; D may be TRBD1 (7 bases). The germline CDR1 and CDR2 sequences are MNHEY and SVGEGT. Trimming shortened V by 4 bases and J by 2 bases, and 12 bases separated the two germline ends. The CDR3 has 14 residues. CDR3 bases: TGTGCCAGCAGTTGGGGCGGGACAGCCTACGAGCAGTACTTC. Translation gives CASSWGGTAYEQYF.

The gene calls are TRBV9 and TRBJ1-2, with D perhaps matching TRBD1 (5 bases). This CDR3 region has 14 residues. The germline V gene has CDR1 SGDLS and CDR2 YYNGEE. V was shortened by 0 bases and J by 7 bases, with 13 bases between the two germline ends. The CDR3 DNA follows: TGTGCCAGCAGCGTAGACATAGGGGAGGTTGGCTACACCTTC. Residues: CASSVDIGEVGYTF.

The rearrangement links TRBV14 to TRBJ2-2; 9 bases map to TRBD1. J gave up 5 bases and V 4 bases, and 5 bases lay outside the gene matches. Germline CDR1 reads SGHDN; CDR2 reads FVKESK. This CDR3 is 15 amino acids long. DNA of the CDR3: TGTGCCAGCAGCCCCGGGACAGGGCAAACCGGGGAGCTGTTTTTT. Its translation is CASSPGTGQTGELFF.